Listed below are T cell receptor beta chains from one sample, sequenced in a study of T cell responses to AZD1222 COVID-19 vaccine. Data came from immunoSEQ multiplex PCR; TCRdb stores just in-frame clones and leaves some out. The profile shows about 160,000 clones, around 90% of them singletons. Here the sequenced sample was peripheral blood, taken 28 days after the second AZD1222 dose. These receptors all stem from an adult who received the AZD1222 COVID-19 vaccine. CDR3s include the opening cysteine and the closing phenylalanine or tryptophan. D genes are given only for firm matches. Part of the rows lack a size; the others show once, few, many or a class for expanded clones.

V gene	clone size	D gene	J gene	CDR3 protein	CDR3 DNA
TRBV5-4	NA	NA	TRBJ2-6	CASSLASSGANVLTF	TGTGCCAGCAGCTTGGCGAGCTCTGGGGCCAACGTCCTGACTTTC
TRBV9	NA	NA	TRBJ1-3	CASSPLVRFSGNTIYF	TGTGCCAGCAGCCCATTAGTGCGGTTTTCTGGAAACACCATATATTTT
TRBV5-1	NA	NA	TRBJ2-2	CASSLVATGSITGELFF	TGCGCCAGCAGCTTGGTGGCCACAGGGTCGATCACCGGGGAGCTGTTTTTT
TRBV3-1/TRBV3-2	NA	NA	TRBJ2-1	CASSHSGANEQFF	TGTGCCAGCAGCCATAGTGGGGCGAATGAGCAGTTCTTC
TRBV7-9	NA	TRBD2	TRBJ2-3	CASSSPPRGEATDTQYF	TGTGCCAGCAGCTCCCCCCCCCGGGGGGAGGCCACAGATACGCAGTATTTT
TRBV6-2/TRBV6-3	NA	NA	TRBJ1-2	CASSPGQFIRNTF	TGTGCCAGCAGTCCAGGACAGTTCATTCGCAACACCTTC
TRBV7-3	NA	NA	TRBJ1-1	CASRKRRANTEAFF	TGTGCCAGCAGGAAAAGGCGGGCGAACACTGAAGCTTTCTTT
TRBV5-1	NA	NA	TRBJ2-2	CASTPSSGRTGELFF	TGCGCCAGCACCCCTTCCTCAGGTCGCACCGGGGAGCTGTTTTTT
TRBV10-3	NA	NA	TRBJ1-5	CAISTDSNQPQHF	TGTGCCATCAGTACCGATAGCAATCAGCCCCAGCATTTT
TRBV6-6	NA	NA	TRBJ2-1	CASSSRYPEAVEQFF	TGTGCCAGCAGTTCCCGATACCCTGAGGCGGTTGAGCAGTTCTTC
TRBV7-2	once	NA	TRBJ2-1	CASSPSRSYNEQFF	TGTGCCAGCAGCCCTTCCCGCTCCTACAATGAGCAGTTCTTC
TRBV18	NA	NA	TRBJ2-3	CASSPIRGTDTQYF	TGTGCCAGCTCACCAATTAGGGGCACAGATACGCAGTATTTT
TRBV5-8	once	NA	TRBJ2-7	CASNTLLGYEQYF	TGTGCCAGCAACACATTATTGGGCTACGAGCAGTACTTC
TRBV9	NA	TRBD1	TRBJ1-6	CASSPRTGLKSPLHF	TGTGCCAGCAGCCCCCGGACAGGATTAAAGTCACCCCTCCACTTT
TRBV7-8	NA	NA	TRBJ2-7	CASSLVVHEQYF	TGTGCCAGCAGCTTAGTTGTCCACGAGCAGTACTTC
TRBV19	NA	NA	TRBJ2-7	CASSTEAEQYF	TGTGCCAGTAGTACTGAAGCTGAGCAGTACTTC
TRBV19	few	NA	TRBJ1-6	CASSKGELYNSPLHF	TGTGCCAGTAGTAAAGGGGAACTCTATAATTCACCCCTCCACTTT
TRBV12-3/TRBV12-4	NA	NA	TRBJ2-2	CASSSGAGELFF	TGTGCCAGCAGTTCTGGGGCCGGGGAGCTGTTTTTT
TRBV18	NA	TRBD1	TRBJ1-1	CASSPDRSTEAFF	TGTGCCAGCTCGCCGGACAGGAGTACTGAAGCTTTCTTT
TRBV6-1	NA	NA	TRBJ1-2	CASSERQSVYGYTF	TGTGCCAGCAGTGAAAGGCAGTCTGTCTATGGCTACACCTTC
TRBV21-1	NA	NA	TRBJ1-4	CASSKPAPGQGVGTNEKLFF	TGTGCCAGCAGCAAACCCGCACCGGGACAGGGGGTGGGAACTAATGAAAAACTGTTTTTT
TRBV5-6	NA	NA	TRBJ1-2	CASSPGWGGYGYTF	TGTGCCAGCAGCCCTGGGTGGGGGGGCTATGGCTACACCTTC
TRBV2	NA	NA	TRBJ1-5	CASSERRSSNQPQHF	TGTGCCAGCAGTGAGAGAAGGAGTAGCAATCAGCCCCAGCATTTT
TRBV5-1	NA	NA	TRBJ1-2	CASSLGTGDTYYGYTF	TGCGCCAGCAGCTTGGGGACGGGGGACACTTACTATGGCTACACCTTC
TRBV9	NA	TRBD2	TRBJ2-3	CASSPWTSGASDTQYF	TGTGCCAGCAGCCCTTGGACTAGCGGGGCTTCAGATACGCAGTATTTT
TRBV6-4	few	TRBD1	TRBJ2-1	CASSAKIPTGDEQFF	TGTGCCAGCAGTGCTAAAATCCCGACAGGGGATGAGCAGTTCTTC
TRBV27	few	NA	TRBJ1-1	CATYSGPNTEAFF	TGTGCCACCTACTCCGGCCCGAACACTGAAGCTTTCTTT
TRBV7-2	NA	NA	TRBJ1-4	CASSLELGWEKLFF	TGTGCCAGCAGCTTAGAGTTAGGTTGGGAAAAACTGTTTTTT
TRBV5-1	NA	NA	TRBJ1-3	CASSLAAGRESLYF	TGCGCCAGCAGCCTGGCTGCGGGAAGGGAGTCGCTATATTTT